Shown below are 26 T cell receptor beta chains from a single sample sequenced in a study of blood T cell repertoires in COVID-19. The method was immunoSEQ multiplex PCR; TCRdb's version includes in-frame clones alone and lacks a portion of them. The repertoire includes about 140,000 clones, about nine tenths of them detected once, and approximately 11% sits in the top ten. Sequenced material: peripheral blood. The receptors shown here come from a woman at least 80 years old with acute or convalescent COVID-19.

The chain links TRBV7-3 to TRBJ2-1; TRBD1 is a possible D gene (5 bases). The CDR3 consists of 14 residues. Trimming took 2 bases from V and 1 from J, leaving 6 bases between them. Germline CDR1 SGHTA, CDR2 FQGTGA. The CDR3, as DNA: TGTGCCAGCAGCTTAGCAGGGTCCTACAATGAGCAGTTCTTC. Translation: CASSLAGSYNEQFF.

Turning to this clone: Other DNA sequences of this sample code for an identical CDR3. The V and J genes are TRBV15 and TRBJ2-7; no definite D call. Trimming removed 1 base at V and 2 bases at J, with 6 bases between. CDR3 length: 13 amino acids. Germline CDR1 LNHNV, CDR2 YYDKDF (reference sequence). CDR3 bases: TGTGCCACCAGCAGAGGTAGAACCTACGAGCAGTACTTC. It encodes CATSRGRTYEQYF. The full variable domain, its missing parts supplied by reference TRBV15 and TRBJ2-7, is DAMVIQNPRYQVTQFGKPVTLSCSQTLNHNVMYWYQQKSSQAPKLLFHYYDKDFNNEADTPDNFQSRRPNTSFCFLDIRSPGLGDTAMYLCATSRGRTYEQYFGPGTRLTVT.

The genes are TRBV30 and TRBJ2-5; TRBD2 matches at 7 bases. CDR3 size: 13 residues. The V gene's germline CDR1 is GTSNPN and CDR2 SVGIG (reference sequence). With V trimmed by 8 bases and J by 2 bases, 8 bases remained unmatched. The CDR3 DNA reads TGTGCCGGATCGGGGAGGGTTCAAGAGACCCAGTACTTC. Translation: CAGSGRVQETQYF.

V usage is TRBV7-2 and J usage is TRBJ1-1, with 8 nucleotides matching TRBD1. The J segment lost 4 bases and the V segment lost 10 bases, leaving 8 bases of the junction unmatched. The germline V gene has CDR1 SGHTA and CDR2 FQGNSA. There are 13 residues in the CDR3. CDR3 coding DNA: TGTGCCACTAGACAGGGGCGAGGCACTGAAGCTTTCTTT. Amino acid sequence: CATRQGRGTEAFF.

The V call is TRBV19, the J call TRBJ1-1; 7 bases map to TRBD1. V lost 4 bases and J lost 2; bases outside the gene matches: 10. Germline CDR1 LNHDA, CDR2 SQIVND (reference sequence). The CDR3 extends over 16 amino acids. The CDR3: CASSTNPGTANTEAFF. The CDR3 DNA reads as TGTGCCAGTAGTACCAACCCCGGGACAGCCAACACTGAAGCTTTCTTT.

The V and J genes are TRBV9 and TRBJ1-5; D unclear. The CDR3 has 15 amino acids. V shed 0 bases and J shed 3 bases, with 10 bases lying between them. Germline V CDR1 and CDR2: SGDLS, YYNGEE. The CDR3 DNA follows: TGTGCCAGCAGCGTAGGGGTGACAAACAATCAGCCCCAGCATTTT. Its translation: CASSVGVTNNQPQHF.

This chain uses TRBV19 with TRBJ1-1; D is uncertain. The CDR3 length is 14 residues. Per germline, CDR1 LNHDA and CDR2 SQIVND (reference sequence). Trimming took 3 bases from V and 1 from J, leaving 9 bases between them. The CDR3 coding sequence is TGTGCCAGTAGTATGAGGCACTCGAACACTGAAGCTTTCTTT. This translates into CASSMRHSNTEAFF. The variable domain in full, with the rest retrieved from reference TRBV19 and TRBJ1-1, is DGGITQSPKYLFRKEGQNVTLSCEQNLNHDAMYWYRQDPGQGLRLIYYSQIVNDFQKGDIAEGYSVSREKKESFPLTVTSAQKNPTAFYLCASSMRHSNTEAFFGQGTRLTVV.

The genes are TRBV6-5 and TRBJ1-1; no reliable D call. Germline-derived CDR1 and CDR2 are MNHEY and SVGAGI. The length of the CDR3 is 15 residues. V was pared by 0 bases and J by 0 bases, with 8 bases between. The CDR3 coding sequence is TGTGCCAGCAGTTACTCGGGCAGTATGAACACTGAAGCTTTCTTT. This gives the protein CASSYSGSMNTEAFF.

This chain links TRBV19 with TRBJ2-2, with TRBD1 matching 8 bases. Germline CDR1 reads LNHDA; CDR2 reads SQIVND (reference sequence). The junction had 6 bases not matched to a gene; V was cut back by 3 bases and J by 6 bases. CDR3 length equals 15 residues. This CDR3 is CASSMDRVRAGELFF. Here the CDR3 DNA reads TGTGCCAGTAGTATGGACAGGGTGAGGGCCGGGGAGCTGTTTTTT.

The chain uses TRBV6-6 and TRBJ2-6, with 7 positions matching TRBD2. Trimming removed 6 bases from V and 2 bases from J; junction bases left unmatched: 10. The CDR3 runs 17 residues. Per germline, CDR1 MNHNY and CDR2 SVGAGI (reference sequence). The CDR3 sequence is CASSRTLGTTGANVLTF. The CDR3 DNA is TGTGCCAGCAGCCGAACCCTGGGGACTACTGGGGCCAACGTCCTGACTTTC.

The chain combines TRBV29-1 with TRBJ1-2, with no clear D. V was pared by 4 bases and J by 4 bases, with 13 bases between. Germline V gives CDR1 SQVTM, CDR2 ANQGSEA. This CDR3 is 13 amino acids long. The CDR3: CSVAPPGLYGYTF. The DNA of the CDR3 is TGCAGCGTTGCCCCGCCAGGCCTCTATGGCTACACCTTC. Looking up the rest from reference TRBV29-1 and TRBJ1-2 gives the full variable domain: SAVISQKPSRDICQRGTSLTIQCQVDSQVTMMFWYRQQPGQSLTLIATANQGSEATYESGFVIDKFPISRPNLTFSTLTVSNMSPEDSSIYLCSVAPPGLYGYTFGSGTRLTVV.

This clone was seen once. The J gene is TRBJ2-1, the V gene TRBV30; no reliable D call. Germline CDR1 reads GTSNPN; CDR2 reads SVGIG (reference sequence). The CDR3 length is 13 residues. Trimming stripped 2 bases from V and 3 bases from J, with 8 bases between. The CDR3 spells CAWSRVSYNEQFF. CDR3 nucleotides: TGTGCCTGGAGTCGGGTCAGCTACAATGAGCAGTTCTTC.

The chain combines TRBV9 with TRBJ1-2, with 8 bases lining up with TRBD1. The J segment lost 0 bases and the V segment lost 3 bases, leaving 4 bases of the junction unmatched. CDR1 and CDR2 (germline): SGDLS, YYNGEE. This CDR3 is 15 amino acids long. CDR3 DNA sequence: TGTGCCAGCAGCGCCGGACAGGGCTCTAACTATGGCTACACCTTC. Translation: CASSAGQGSNYGYTF. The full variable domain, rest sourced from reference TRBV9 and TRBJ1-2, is DSGVTQTPKHLITATGQRVTLRCSPRSGDLSVYWYQQSLDQGLQFLIQYYNGEERAKGNILERFSAQQFPDLHSELNLSSLELGDSALYFCASSAGQGSNYGYTFGSGTRLTVV.

The CDR3 region has the DNA TGTGCCTTCGTCCAGTCCGCCTATGGCTACACCTTC. Amino acid sequence: CAFVQSAYGYTF. The genes are TRBV30 and TRBJ1-2; no definite D call. Trimming cost V 7 bases and J 4 bases, with 13 bases left between them. CDR1 is GTSNPN and CDR2 is SVGIG in the germline V gene (reference sequence). The CDR3 spans 12 residues.

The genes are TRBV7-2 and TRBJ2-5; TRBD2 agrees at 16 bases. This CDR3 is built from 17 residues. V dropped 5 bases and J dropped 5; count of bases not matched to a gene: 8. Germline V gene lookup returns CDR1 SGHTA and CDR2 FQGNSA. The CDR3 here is CASSLGTSGGAGETQYF. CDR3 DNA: TGTGCCAGCAGCCTCGGGACTAGCGGGGGGGCCGGGGAGACCCAGTACTTC.

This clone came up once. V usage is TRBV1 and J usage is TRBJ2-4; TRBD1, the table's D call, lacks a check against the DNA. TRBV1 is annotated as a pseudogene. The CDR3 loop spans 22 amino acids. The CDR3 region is CTSSPKPGQGFVEAVAKNIQYF. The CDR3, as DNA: TGCACCAGCAGCCCCAAACCGGGACAGGGATTTGTGGAAGCCGTAGCCAAAAACATTCAGTACTTC.

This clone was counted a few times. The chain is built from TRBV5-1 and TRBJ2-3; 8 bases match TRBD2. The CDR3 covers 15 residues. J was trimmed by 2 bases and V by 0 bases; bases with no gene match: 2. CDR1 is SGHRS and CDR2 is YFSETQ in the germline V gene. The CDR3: CASSLGGGFTDTQYF. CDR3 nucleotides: TGCGCCAGCAGCTTGGGCGGGGGGTTCACAGATACGCAGTATTTT.

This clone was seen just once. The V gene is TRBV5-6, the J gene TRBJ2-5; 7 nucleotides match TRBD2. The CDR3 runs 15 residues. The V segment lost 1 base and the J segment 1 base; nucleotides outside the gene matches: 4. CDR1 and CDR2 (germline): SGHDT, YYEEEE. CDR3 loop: CASSLRASGQETQYF. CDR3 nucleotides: TGTGCCAGCAGCTTGCGGGCTAGCGGCCAAGAGACCCAGTACTTC.

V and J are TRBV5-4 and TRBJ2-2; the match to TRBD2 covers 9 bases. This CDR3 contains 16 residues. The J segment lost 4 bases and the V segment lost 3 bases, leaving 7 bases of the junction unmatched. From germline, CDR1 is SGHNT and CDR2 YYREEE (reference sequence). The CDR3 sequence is CASSWSLAGSTGELFF. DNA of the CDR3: TGTGCCAGCAGCTGGAGCCTAGCGGGGAGCACCGGGGAGCTGTTTTTT.

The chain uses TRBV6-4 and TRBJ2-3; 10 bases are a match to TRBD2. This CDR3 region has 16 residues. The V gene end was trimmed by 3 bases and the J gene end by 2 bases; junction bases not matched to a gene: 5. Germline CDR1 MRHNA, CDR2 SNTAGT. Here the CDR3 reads CASSEGLAGVTDTQYF. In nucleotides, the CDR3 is TGTGCCAGCAGTGAAGGTCTAGCGGGGGTCACAGATACGCAGTATTTT.

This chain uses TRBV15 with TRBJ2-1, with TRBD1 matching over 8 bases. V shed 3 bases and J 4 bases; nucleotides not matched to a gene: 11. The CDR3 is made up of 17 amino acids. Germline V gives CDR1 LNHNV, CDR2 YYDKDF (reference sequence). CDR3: CATSSSTGTGPYNEQFF. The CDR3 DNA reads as TGTGCCACCAGCAGTTCAACCGGGACAGGTCCATACAATGAGCAGTTCTTC.

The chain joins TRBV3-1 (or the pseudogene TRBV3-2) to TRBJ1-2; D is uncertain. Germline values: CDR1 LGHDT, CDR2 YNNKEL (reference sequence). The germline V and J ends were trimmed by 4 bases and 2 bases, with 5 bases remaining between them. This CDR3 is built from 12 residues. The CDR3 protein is CASSRRNYGYTF. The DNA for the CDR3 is TGTGCCAGCAGCCGTCGGAACTATGGCTACACCTTC.

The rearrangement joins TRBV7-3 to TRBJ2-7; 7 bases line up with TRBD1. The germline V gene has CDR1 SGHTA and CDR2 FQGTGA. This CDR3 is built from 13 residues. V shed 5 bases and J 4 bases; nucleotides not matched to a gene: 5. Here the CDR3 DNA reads TGTGCCAGCAGCGCCCGGACAGGTTACGAGCAGTACTTC. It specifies CASSARTGYEQYF.

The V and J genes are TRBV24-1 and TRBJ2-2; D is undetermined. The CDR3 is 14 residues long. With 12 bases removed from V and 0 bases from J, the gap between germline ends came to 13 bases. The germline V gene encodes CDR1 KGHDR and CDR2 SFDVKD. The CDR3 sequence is CAAGPHSNTGELFF. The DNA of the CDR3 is TGTGCCGCTGGGCCCCATTCGAACACCGGGGAGCTGTTTTTT.

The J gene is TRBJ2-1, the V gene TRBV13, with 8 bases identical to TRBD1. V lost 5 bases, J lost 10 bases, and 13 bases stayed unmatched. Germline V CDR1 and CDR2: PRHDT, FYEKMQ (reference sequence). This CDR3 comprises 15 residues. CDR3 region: CASSVPGGAPREQFF. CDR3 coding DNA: TGTGCCAGCAGCGTCCCAGGGGGCGCCCCCAGGGAGCAGTTCTTC.

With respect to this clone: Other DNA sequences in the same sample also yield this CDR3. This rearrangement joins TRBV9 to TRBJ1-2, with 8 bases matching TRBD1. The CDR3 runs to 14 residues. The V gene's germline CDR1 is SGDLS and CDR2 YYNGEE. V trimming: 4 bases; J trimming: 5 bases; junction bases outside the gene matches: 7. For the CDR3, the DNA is TGTGCCAGCAGCCCCAGGACAGGGAATTATGGCTACACCTTC. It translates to CASSPRTGNYGYTF.